Reported below is one T cell receptor (beta chain). The antigen is unknown. The sample originates from a study of T cell responses to AZD1222 COVID-19 vaccine. Overall study results and limits: The donor cohort was predominantly white British with a female majority, and clonal diversity may have been underestimated. Distributed over spike, vaccine-associated CD4 TCRs predominated at 160-218 and 743-854.

Assay used: immunoSEQ multiplex PCR; TCRdb lists only in-frame clones, some missing. The sample comprises 120,000 to 150,000 clones, 88% of which are singletons, and approximately 3.4% rests with the top ten. The CDR3 has 15 amino acids. Germline V CDR1 and CDR2: SGHVS, FQNEAQ. Deletions cut 2 bases from V and 5 bases from J, with 15 bases between. This TCR derives from an adult in good health. The chain employs TRBV7-8 and TRBJ1-1; possible D gene TRBD1, 5 bases. The starting material was peripheral blood, obtained on day 0 of AZD1222 vaccination. The chain's CDR3 is CASSLTSGRSTEAFF. The CDR3 DNA reads TGTGCCAGCAGCTTAACGTCAGGGAGGAGTACTGAAGCTTTCTTT.